This T cell receptor beta chain stems from a study of T cell changes during pregnancy in multiple sclerosis (dated by TCRdb to the late 2010s). For the study in its entirety: Changes in the T cell repertoire over the course of pregnancy were examined in this study in women with multiple sclerosis.

Library construction relied on the immunoSEQ multiplex PCR assay. Entries here come from immuneACCESS through TCRdb and include only in-frame sequences with V and J called. Some clones fail to appear in such tables; in the studies checked, an unresolved V gene covers under half of the shortfall, and the cause of the remainder is unknown. The sample records approximately 80,000 clones, approximately 91% of which are singletons. Around 3.3% of the sample belongs to the ten largest clones. The CDR3 starts with the cysteine, ends with the phenylalanine, and has 17 residues. The retained sequence is limited to the CDR3, 51 bases, with the frame set at the first base. According to the germline V gene (reference sequence), CDR1 reads SGHNT and CDR2 reads YYREEE. V gives up 0 bases and J gives up 0 bases, and the segment between their germline ends measures 14 bases. Notes on this clone: What this receptor recognizes is not known. No per-base quality is available; no much larger clone lies one base away.

The clonotype was recovered from a female donor in good health, serving as a control in a pregnancy study. Some clones in this sample may be carry-over from other donors' samples. The input for sequencing was PBMCs, taken in the first trimester of pregnancy. This chain is built from TRBV5-4 and TRBJ2-3; a confident D gene designation cannot be given. Here the CDR3 is given as CASSLDPSGISTDTQYF. Here is the DNA: TGTGCCAGCAGCTTGGACCCGAGTGGTATTAGCACAGATACGCAGTATTTT.